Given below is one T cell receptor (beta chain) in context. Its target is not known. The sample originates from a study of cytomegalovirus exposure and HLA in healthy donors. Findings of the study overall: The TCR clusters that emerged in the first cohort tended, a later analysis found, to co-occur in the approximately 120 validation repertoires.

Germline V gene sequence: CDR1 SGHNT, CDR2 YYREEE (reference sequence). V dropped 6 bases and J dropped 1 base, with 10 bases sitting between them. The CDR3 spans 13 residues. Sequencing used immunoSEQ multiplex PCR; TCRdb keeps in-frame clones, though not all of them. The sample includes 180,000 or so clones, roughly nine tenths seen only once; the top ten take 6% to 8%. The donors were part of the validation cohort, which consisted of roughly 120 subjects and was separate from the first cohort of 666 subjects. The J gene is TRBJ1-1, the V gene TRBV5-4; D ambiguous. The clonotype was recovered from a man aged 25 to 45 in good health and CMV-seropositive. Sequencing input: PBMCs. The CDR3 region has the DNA TGTGCCAGCACCACCGGCGGGAACACTGAAGCTTTCTTT. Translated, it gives CASTTGGNTEAFF.